The 20 T cell receptor beta chains below come from one sample, sequenced in a study of blood T cell repertoires in COVID-19. The table came from immunoSEQ multiplex PCR; TCRdb's copy has only in-frame clones and leaves some out. The data show about 110,000 clones, with around 89% seen just once and 3% to 3.5% held by the top ten. The sequenced material came from peripheral blood. The receptors were sampled from a woman aged 45-65 years with acute or convalescent COVID-19.

This sequence joins TRBV28 and TRBJ2-7, with 7 bases that match TRBD1. The V gene end was trimmed by 7 bases and the J gene end by 9 bases; junction bases not matched to a gene: 6. Per germline, CDR1 MDHEN and CDR2 SYDVKM. The CDR3 loop spans 11 amino acids. CDR3 region: CASKTGNWQYF. In DNA, the CDR3 is TGTGCCAGCAAGACAGGGAATTGGCAGTACTTC.

This clone was recorded once. The J gene is TRBJ2-7, the V gene TRBV5-1; D gene ambiguous. CDR1 is SGHRS, CDR2 YFSETQ, per germline. The CDR3 sequence is 13 residues long. Trimming pared 2 bases from V and 2 bases from J, leaving 8 bases between. The CDR3 protein is CASSLDTPYEQYF. CDR3 bases: TGCGCCAGCAGCTTAGACACACCCTACGAGCAGTACTTC.

The chain is built from TRBV2 and TRBJ2-1; 11 bases agree with TRBD2. The trim removed 6 bases at V and 9 bases at J, leaving 7 bases unmatched. The CDR3 has 14 residues. CDR1 is SNHLY and CDR2 is FYNNEI in the germline V gene. CDR3 nucleotides: TGTGCCAGCAGCTCACTAGCGGGAGCGGTTGAGCAGTTCTTC. This gives the protein CASSSLAGAVEQFF.

The V call is TRBV4-2, the J call TRBJ1-3, with D possibly TRBD1 on 5 matching bases. CDR3 length: 16 residues. Per the germline V gene, CDR1 is LGHNA and CDR2 is YNFKEQ. With 3 bases removed from V and 2 bases from J, the gap between germline ends came to 14 bases. This CDR3 is CASSQALGGAGNTIYF. The CDR3 coding sequence is TGTGCCAGCAGCCAGGCCCTCGGGGGGGCTGGAAACACCATATATTTT.

The chain employs TRBV19 and TRBJ2-7; the D gene is possibly TRBD1 (6 bases). The CDR3 is 17 amino acids. V was clipped by 4 bases and J by 0 bases, with 19 bases between them. Germline CDR1 is LNHDA and CDR2 is SQIVND (reference sequence). The CDR3 DNA is TGTGCCAGTAGTACAGGGGAGTTATGGGAGAGCTCCTACGAGCAGTACTTC. Translating gives CASSTGELWESSYEQYF.

The CDR3 protein is CASSYSRENTEAFF. CDR3 bases: TGTGCCAGCAGTTACTCGAGAGAGAACACTGAAGCTTTCTTT. This chain links TRBV6-5 with TRBJ1-1; D unresolved. This CDR3 contains 14 residues. V shed 0 bases and J shed 1 base, with 6 bases lying between them. The V gene's germline CDR1 is MNHEY and CDR2 SVGAGI.

V is TRBV18 and J is TRBJ2-5; D is unresolved. The CDR3 runs 11 residues. From germline, CDR1 is KGHSH and CDR2 LQKENI. V lost 3 bases and J 3 bases, leaving 2 bases between the germline ends. In DNA, the CDR3 is TGTGCCAGCTCACCCAAAGAGACCCAGTACTTC. Translating it yields CASSPKETQYF.

This clone came up once. The genes are TRBV12-3 or TRBV12-4 and TRBJ2-7, with 7 positions matching TRBD1. J gave up 6 bases and V 4 bases, and 3 bases lay outside the gene matches. The CDR3 spans 12 residues. CDR3 residues: CASSYRGLEQYF. In DNA, the CDR3 is TGTGCCAGCAGTTACAGGGGCCTCGAGCAGTACTTC.

The rearrangement uses TRBV19 and TRBJ2-1; 7 bases line up with TRBD1. Germline assignment: CDR1 LNHDA and CDR2 SQIVND (reference sequence). CDR3 length equals 14 residues. The V and J ends lost 4 bases and 8 bases, in that order; junction bases with no gene match: 8. The CDR3 DNA follows: TGTGCCAGTAGTAAACGACAGGGTTCGGATGAGCAGTTCTTC. Protein sequence: CASSKRQGSDEQFF.

This clone was seen a few times. The chain joins TRBV27 to TRBJ1-6; 8 nucleotides match TRBD1. With 6 bases clipped from V and 6 bases from J, the junction kept 7 bases outside the gene matches. The CDR3 totals 15 residues. The germline gives CDR1 MNHEY, CDR2 SMNVEV (reference sequence). CDR3 residues: CASSWDRPANSPLHF. Written as DNA, the CDR3 is TGTGCCAGCAGCTGGGACAGGCCAGCTAATTCACCCCTCCACTTT.

The CDR3 spells CASGLAAGETQYF. For the CDR3, the DNA is TGTGCCAGCGGACTAGCGGCTGGGGAGACCCAGTACTTC. The V call is TRBV12-3 or TRBV12-4, the J call TRBJ2-5, with 10 nucleotides matching TRBD2. This CDR3 has 13 residues. The V and J ends lost 8 bases and 5 bases, in that order; junction bases with no gene match: 5.

V usage is TRBV19 and J usage is TRBJ2-6, with unresolved D. Germline loops: CDR1 LNHDA, CDR2 SQIVND (reference sequence). V was pared by 3 bases and J by 1 base, with 10 bases between. The CDR3 is made up of 16 amino acids. CDR3 DNA sequence: TGTGCCAGTAGTATTCCGAGATTATCTGGGGCCAACGTCCTGACTTTC. It codes for CASSIPRLSGANVLTF.

The genes are TRBV19 and TRBJ2-4; 9 nucleotides line up with TRBD2. V was clipped by 6 bases and J by 8 bases; unmatched bases: 5. Germline lookup yields CDR1 LNHDA and CDR2 SQIVND (reference sequence). This CDR3 region has 13 residues. Here the CDR3 reads CASRGLASDIQYF. Here the CDR3 DNA reads TGTGCCAGTAGGGGACTAGCATCCGACATTCAGTACTTC.

This chain uses TRBV19 with TRBJ1-6, with TRBD1 as a possible D gene (5 bases). The CDR3 extends over 13 amino acids. V lost 10 bases and J lost 5, with 12 bases in between. CDR1 is LNHDA, CDR2 SQIVND, per germline (reference sequence). CDR3 bases: TGTGCCACTTCGACAGTTGATAATTCACCCCTCCACTTT. It is translated as CATSTVDNSPLHF. Based on the CDR3 plus reference TRBV19 and TRBJ1-6, the full variable domain is DGGITQSPKYLFRKEGQNVTLSCEQNLNHDAMYWYRQDPGQGLRLIYYSQIVNDFQKGDIAEGYSVSREKKESFPLTVTSAQKNPTAFYLCATSTVDNSPLHFGNGTRLTVT.

The chain links TRBV19 to TRBJ2-3; D may be TRBD2 (6 bases). The V gene lost 5 bases and the J gene lost 5 bases, with 14 bases spanning the gap. The CDR3 has 14 residues. Germline assignment: CDR1 LNHDA and CDR2 SQIVND (reference sequence). CDR3 region: CASSHPRRGDTQYF. In nucleotides, the CDR3 is TGTGCCAGTAGTCACCCCCGGAGGGGAGATACGCAGTATTTT.

The V gene is TRBV6-6, the J gene TRBJ1-2; possibly TRBD1 for D (6 bases). The germline V gene encodes CDR1 MNHNY and CDR2 SVGAGI (reference sequence). V gave up 2 bases and J gave up 8 bases, with 12 bases separating them. This CDR3 is built from 13 residues. For the CDR3, the DNA is TGTGCCAGCAGTTACGCAGGGGAACGGGGCTACACCTTC. Protein: CASSYAGERGYTF.

This clone appeared once. This rearrangement joins TRBV5-1 to TRBJ2-1; 8 bases fit TRBD2. The CDR3 sequence is 15 residues long. Germline values: CDR1 SGHRS, CDR2 YFSETQ. With V trimmed by 0 bases and J by 4 bases, 3 bases remained unmatched. The chain's CDR3 is CASSLVASGYNEQFF. DNA for the CDR3: TGCGCCAGCAGCTTGGTGGCTAGCGGGTACAATGAGCAGTTCTTC. The full variable domain, completed using reference TRBV5-1 and TRBJ2-1, is KAGVTQTPRYLIKTRGQQVTLSCSPISGHRSVSWYQQTPGQGLQFLFEYFSETQRNKGNFPGRFSGRQFSNSRSEMNVSTLELGDSALYLCASSLVASGYNEQFFGPGTRLTVL.

CDR3 sequence (DNA): TGTGCCAGCAGCCCTCCGGGACTAGCACCGAATGAGCAGTTCTTC. This codes for CASSPPGLAPNEQFF. The rearrangement uses TRBV3-1 (or the pseudogene TRBV3-2) and TRBJ2-1, with 9 bases fitting TRBD2. The germline gives CDR1 LGHDT, CDR2 YNNKEL (reference sequence). The CDR3 has 15 residues. The ends lost 4 bases at V and 7 bases at J; junction bases unmatched: 8.

The genes are TRBV2 and TRBJ2-3, with 10 bases identical to TRBD2. V was clipped by 6 bases and J by 2 bases; unmatched bases: 5. Germline CDR1 SNHLY, CDR2 FYNNEI. This CDR3 comprises 15 residues. CDR3 sequence: CASRQREGSTDTQYF. The CDR3 DNA sequence: TGTGCCAGCAGACAGCGGGAGGGCTCCACAGATACGCAGTATTTT.

For this clone: At the DNA level, this CDR3 is encoded by other sequences in the same sample as well. For the CDR3, the DNA is TGTGCCAGTAGTAGGCTAGCGGGAGCTGGAGATACGCAGTATTTT. Residues: CASSRLAGAGDTQYF. V usage is TRBV19 and J usage is TRBJ2-3; 10 bases match TRBD2. Germline CDR1 reads LNHDA; CDR2 reads SQIVND (reference sequence). This CDR3 is built from 15 residues. Trimming at V came to 4 bases and at J to 5 bases, leaving 6 bases not matched to a gene.